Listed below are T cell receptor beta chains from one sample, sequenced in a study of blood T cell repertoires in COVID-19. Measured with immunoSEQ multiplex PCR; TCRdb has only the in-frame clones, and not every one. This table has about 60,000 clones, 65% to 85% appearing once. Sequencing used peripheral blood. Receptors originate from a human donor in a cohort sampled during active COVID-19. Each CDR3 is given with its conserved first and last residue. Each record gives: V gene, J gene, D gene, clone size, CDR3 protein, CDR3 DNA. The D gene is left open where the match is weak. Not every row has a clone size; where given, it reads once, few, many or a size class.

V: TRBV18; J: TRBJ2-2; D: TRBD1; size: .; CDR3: CASSPRTGSDTGELFF; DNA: TGTGCCAGCTCACCACGGACAGGGTCGGACACCGGGGAGCTGTTTTTT
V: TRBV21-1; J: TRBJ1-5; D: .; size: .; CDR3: CASSKRGDQPQHF; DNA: TGTGCCAGCAGCAAACGGGGGGATCAGCCCCAGCATTTT
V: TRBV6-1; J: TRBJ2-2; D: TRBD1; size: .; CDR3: CASSEAGQLPGELFF; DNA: TGTGCCAGCAGTGAAGCGGGACAGCTCCCCGGGGAGCTGTTTTTT
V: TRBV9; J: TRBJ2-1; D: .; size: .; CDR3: CASSERGGSNEQFF; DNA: TGTGCCAGCAGCGAAAGAGGGGGTTCCAATGAGCAGTTCTTC
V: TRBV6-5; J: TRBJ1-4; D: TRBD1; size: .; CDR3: CASSRTGEDEKLFF; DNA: TGTGCCAGCAGTCGGACAGGGGAAGATGAAAAACTGTTTTTT
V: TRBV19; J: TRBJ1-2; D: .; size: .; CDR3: CASSSQGGRGYGYTF; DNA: TGTGCCAGTAGTTCCCAAGGAGGAAGAGGCTATGGCTACACCTTC
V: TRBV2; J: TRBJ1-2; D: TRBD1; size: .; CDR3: CASWGLDRGELGKSGYTF; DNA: TGTGCCAGCTGGGGATTGGACAGGGGGGAGCTAGGCAAGAGTGGCTACACCTTC
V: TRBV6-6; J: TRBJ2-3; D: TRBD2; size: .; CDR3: CAGSLAGDGTDTQYF; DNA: TGTGCCGGTTCCTTAGCGGGAGACGGAACAGATACGCAGTATTTT
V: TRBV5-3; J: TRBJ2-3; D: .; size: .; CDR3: CARSHRQRVTDTQYF; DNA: TGTGCCAGAAGCCACAGACAGAGAGTCACAGATACGCAGTATTTT
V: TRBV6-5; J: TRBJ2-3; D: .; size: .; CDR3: CASKETRSTDTQYF; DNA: TGTGCCAGCAAGGAGACGAGGAGCACAGATACGCAGTATTTT
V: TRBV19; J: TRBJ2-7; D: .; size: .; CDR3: CASSIGGAGSYEQYF; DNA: TGTGCCAGTAGTATTGGCGGGGCCGGGTCCTACGAGCAGTACTTC
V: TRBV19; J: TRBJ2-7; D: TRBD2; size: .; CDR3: CASTLRGTSGSYEQYF; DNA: TGTGCCAGTACCCTGAGGGGGACTAGCGGCTCCTACGAGCAGTACTTC
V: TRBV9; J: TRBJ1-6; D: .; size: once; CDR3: CASSVVAVPIYNSPLHF; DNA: TGTGCCAGCAGCGTAGTAGCCGTACCCATCTATAATTCACCCCTCCACTTT
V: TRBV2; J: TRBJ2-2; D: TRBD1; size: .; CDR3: CASKHIRDSYTGELFF; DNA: TGTGCCAGCAAACATATCCGGGACAGTTACACCGGGGAGCTGTTTTTT
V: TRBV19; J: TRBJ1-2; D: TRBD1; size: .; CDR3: CASSMRTGVYGYTF; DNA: TGTGCCAGTAGTATGCGGACAGGCGTCTATGGCTACACCTTC
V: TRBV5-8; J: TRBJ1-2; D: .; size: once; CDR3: CASSLSRTLGF; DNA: TGTGCCAGCAGCTTGTCACGCACTCTCGGCTTC
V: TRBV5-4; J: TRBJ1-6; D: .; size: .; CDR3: CASSLFQPGGALSSPLHF; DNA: TGTGCCAGCAGCTTGTTTCAACCTGGGGGGGCCTTGAGTTCACCCCTCCACTTT
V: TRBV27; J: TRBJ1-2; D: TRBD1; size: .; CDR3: CASSPDRASRYGYTF; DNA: TGTGCCAGCAGTCCGGACAGGGCTTCGAGGTATGGCTACACCTTC
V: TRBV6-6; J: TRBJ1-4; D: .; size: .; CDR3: CASEVRESGNEKLFF; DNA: TGTGCCAGTGAGGTCCGGGAATCGGGTAATGAAAAACTGTTTTTT
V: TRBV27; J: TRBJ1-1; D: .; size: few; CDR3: CASSLSRVMLMNTEAFF; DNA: TGTGCCAGCAGTTTATCGAGGGTAATGCTCATGAACACTGAAGCTTTCTTT
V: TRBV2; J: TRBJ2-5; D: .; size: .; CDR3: CASSPGQIQETQYF; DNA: TGTGCCAGCAGCCCCGGACAGATTCAAGAGACCCAGTACTTC
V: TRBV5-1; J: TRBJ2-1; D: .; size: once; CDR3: CASSLAPGVSNEQFF; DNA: TGCGCCAGCAGCTTGGCCCCGGGAGTATCCAATGAGCAGTTCTTC
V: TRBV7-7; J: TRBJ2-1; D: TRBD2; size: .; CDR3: CASSLEGLAGGNEQFF; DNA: TGTGCTAGCAGCTTAGAGGGACTAGCGGGAGGCAATGAGCAGTTCTTC
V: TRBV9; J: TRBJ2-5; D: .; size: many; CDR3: CASSQQRGGPETQYF; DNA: TGTGCCAGCTCTCAGCAGCGCGGCGGCCCGGAGACCCAGTACTTC
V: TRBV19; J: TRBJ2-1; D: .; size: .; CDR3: CASGRDEQFF; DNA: TGTGCCAGTGGGCGCGATGAGCAGTTCTTC
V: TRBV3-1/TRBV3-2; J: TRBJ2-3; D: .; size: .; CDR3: CASSLRVSSTDTQYF; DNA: TGTGCCAGCAGCCTTCGGGTCTCTAGCACAGATACGCAGTATTTT
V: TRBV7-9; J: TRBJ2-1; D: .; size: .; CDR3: CASSLGTASGDEQFF; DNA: TGTGCCAGCAGCTTAGGGACAGCCTCCGGGGATGAGCAGTTCTTC
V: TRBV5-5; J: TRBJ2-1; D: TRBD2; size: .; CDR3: CASSWRVGLAGNNEQFF; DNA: TGTGCCAGCAGCTGGAGAGTGGGACTAGCGGGGAACAATGAGCAGTTCTTC
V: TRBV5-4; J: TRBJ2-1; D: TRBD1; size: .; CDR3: CASSMTGYNEQFF; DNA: TGTGCCAGCAGCATGACAGGGTACAATGAGCAGTTCTTC
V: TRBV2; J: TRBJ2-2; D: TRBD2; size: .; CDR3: CASLGGAALTGELFF; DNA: TGTGCCAGCCTCGGGGGGGCTGCCCTCACCGGGGAGCTGTTTTTT
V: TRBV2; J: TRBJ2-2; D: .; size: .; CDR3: CASSVYGSDTGELFF; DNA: TGTGCCAGCAGTGTATACGGAAGCGACACCGGGGAGCTGTTTTTT
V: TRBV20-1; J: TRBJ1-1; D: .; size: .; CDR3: CSATRGTEAFF; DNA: TGCAGTGCAACCAGGGGAACTGAAGCTTTCTTT